This TCR beta chain was identified in a study of cytomegalovirus exposure and HLA in healthy donors. Study background: Samples from HLA-typed donors yielded about 80 million unique TCRs in an early data release. Study-level findings and limits: The authors later linked a missense DCLRE1C variant to TCR beta V- and J-gene trimming.

Primers included in the PCR were 60 Vbeta and 13 Jbeta primers. Authors' processing steps: An analysis that came later counted some 85 million unique TCR beta chains, roughly 11 million shared. TCRdb's copy holds only in-frame clones and misses some; the assay was immunoSEQ multiplex PCR. V and J calls plus clone size are reproduced from that table; the DNA served to infer D and trimming. This table holds some 120,000 clones, roughly three quarters found once. Germline CDR1 LNHDA, CDR2 SQIVND (reference sequence). Trimming took 5 bases from V and 7 from J; bases not matched to a gene: 7. The CDR3 has 15 residues. As to this clone: Its target is unknown.

Sequenced material: PBMCs. The chain carries TRBV19 and TRBJ2-1; the match to TRBD1 covers 11 bases. This receptor was taken from a man between 18 and 35 years old in good health and CMV-seronegative. CDR3 amino acids: CASSGRDRGENEQFF. The CDR3 DNA follows: TGTGCCAGTAGTGGACGGGACAGGGGGGAAAATGAGCAGTTCTTC.